The rows below give T cell receptor beta chains drawn from one sample of a study of tumor-infiltrating lymphocytes in primary liver carcinoma. TCRdb reanalysed the multiplex PCR reads using MiXCR and keeps one entry per CDR3 protein. Among about 310,000 distinct CDR3 sequences listed, 65% were seen once. Sequenced material: peripheral blood. The receptors derive from a man between 35 and 55 years old with primary liver carcinoma and hepatitis B virus infection. Both conserved end residues are part of each CDR3. The order of the fields is J gene, clone size, V gene, D gene, CDR3 DNA, CDR3 protein. A D gene is named only where the DNA matches it firmly. Expanded clones get a size class; other rows say once, few or many, or leave the size out.

J: TRBJ1-1; size: .; V: TRBV12-5; D: .; DNA: TGTGCTAATGGTTTGTCCGGCCCGATTTGGGACACTGAAGCTTTCTTT; CDR3: CANGLSGPIWDTEAFF
J: TRBJ1-1; size: .; V: TRBV5-1; D: TRBD1; DNA: TGCGCCAGCAGCTTGGGGACAGGGAGGTACACTGAAGCTTTCTTT; CDR3: CASSLGTGRYTEAFF
J: TRBJ1-4; size: .; V: TRBV7-9; D: .; DNA: TGTGCCAGCAGCTTTGGGGGCAGGGATGAAAAACTGTTTTTT; CDR3: CASSFGGRDEKLFF
J: TRBJ2-7; size: .; V: TRBV5-1; D: TRBD2; DNA: TGCGCCAGCAGCCCGATCGGACTAGCGGGATACGAGCATTACTTC; CDR3: CASSPIGLAGYEHYF
J: TRBJ1-1; size: .; V: TRBV6-5; D: .; DNA: TGTGCCAGCAGGGACCTTTCCGGAAGGAACACTGAAGCTTCCTTT; CDR3: CASRDLSGRNTEASF
J: TRBJ2-1; size: .; V: TRBV5-4; D: TRBD2; DNA: TGTGACAGCAGCTTTACTAGCGGGAGTGGTGAGCAGTTCTTC; CDR3: CDSSFTSGSGEQFF
J: TRBJ2-1; size: many; V: TRBV4-3; D: .; DNA: TGCGCCAGCAGCCGGGACACTAGCTCCTACAATGAGCAGTTCTTC; CDR3: CASSRDTSSYNEQFF
J: TRBJ1-6; size: many; V: TRBV6-1; D: TRBD1; DNA: TGTGCCAGTACCGGGACAGGGAATTCACCCCTCCACTTT; CDR3: CASTGTGNSPLHF
J: TRBJ2-3; size: .; V: TRBV24-1; D: TRBD2; DNA: TGTGCCACCAGTAATCCGGGACTAGCGGGAGTCTCTGATACGCAGTATTTT; CDR3: CATSNPGLAGVSDTQYF
J: TRBJ1-2; size: .; V: TRBV11-1; D: .; DNA: TGTGCCAGCAGCTTTCCCGGGACACACTATGGCTACACCTTC; CDR3: CASSFPGTHYGYTF
J: TRBJ2-1; size: few; V: TRBV21-1; D: .; DNA: TGTGCCAGCAGCAAAGTTAGGACCGTCTACAATGAGCAGTTCTTC; CDR3: CASSKVRTVYNEQFF
J: TRBJ1-1; size: .; V: TRBV7-9; D: .; DNA: TGTGCCTGCAGCTTAGCGGGGGGAAACACTGAAGCTTTCTTT; CDR3: CACSLAGGNTEAFF
J: TRBJ1-4; size: many; V: TRBV6-5; D: .; DNA: TGTGCCAGCAGTCCCAGACCCGCTGAAAAACTGTTTTTT; CDR3: CASSPRPAEKLFF
J: TRBJ2-5; size: once; V: TRBV6-4; D: .; DNA: TGTGCCAGCAGTGATCACAGTATGGAGACCCAGTACTTC; CDR3: CASSDHSMETQYF
J: TRBJ2-3; size: .; V: TRBV18; D: .; DNA: TGTGCCAGCTCACCACCAAGTCGAGATACGCAGTATTTT; CDR3: CASSPPSRDTQYF
J: TRBJ2-1; size: once; V: TRBV5-1; D: TRBD1; DNA: TGCGCCAGCAGCTTGCCGGGACAGGGGGCTTCGGAGCAGTTCTTC; CDR3: CASSLPGQGASEQFF
J: TRBJ2-2; size: few; V: TRBV30; D: .; DNA: TGTGCCTGGAGGAGGGCCGGAGATTTACCGGGGGAGCTGTTTTTT; CDR3: CAWRRAGDLPGELFF
J: TRBJ2-1; size: .; V: TRBV5-5; D: .; DNA: TGTGCCAGCAGCTTCTTTGGCAATGAGCAGTTCTTC; CDR3: CASSFFGNEQFF
J: TRBJ2-3; size: many; V: TRBV11-2; D: .; DNA: TGTGCCAGCAGCTTAAGTCGGCCAGATACGCAGTATTTT; CDR3: CASSLSRPDTQYF
J: TRBJ2-5; size: .; V: TRBV23-1; D: .; DNA: TGCGCCAGCAGTCGGCCCGGGGACATCCGTTCAGGGGGGTTCCAAGAGACCCAGTACTTC; CDR3: CASSRPGDIRSGGFQETQYF
J: TRBJ1-4; size: .; V: TRBV6-6; D: TRBD1; DNA: TGTGCCAGCAGCAAACTCCGGGACAGGAGTGAAAAACTGTTTTTT; CDR3: CASSKLRDRSEKLFF
J: TRBJ1-1; size: .; V: TRBV5-1; D: .; DNA: TGCGCCAGCAGCTTGGAAGAGGGCTACACTGAAGCTTTCTTT; CDR3: CASSLEEGYTEAFF